This T cell receptor beta chain emerged from a study of spatial heterogeneity in lung cancer. On the study more broadly: The authors sequenced available follow-up PBMC samples, taken a median of around two years after resection.

Time point here: blood at routine non-recurrence follow-up after resection. TCRdb reanalysed the 5' RACE reads using MiXCR and keeps one entry per CDR3 protein. The data contain under 25,000 distinct CDR3 sequences, 9% to 10% of them singletons. The sample holds many counts of this clonotype. The length of the CDR3 is 17 residues. V shed 5 bases and J 3 bases; nucleotides not matched to a gene: 11. Germline CDR1 and CDR2: SGHAT and FQDESV (reference sequence). The sequence was obtained from a female donor with early-stage non-small cell lung cancer. This material consisted of PBMCs, taken at follow-up. This chain connects TRBV11-1 to TRBJ2-5, with 11 bases that match TRBD2. Here the CDR3 DNA reads TGTGCCAGCAGCCCCTTGACTAGCGGGGAGTACAAAGAGACCCAGTACTTC. Translating it yields CASSPLTSGEYKETQYF. The entire variable domain, with the rest obtained from reference TRBV11-1 and TRBJ2-5, is as follows: EAEVAQSPRYKITEKSQAVAFWCDPISGHATLYWYRQILGQGPELLVQFQDESVVDDSQLPKDRFSAERLKGVDSTLKIQPAELGDSAMYLCASSPLTSGEYKETQYFGPGTRLLVL.